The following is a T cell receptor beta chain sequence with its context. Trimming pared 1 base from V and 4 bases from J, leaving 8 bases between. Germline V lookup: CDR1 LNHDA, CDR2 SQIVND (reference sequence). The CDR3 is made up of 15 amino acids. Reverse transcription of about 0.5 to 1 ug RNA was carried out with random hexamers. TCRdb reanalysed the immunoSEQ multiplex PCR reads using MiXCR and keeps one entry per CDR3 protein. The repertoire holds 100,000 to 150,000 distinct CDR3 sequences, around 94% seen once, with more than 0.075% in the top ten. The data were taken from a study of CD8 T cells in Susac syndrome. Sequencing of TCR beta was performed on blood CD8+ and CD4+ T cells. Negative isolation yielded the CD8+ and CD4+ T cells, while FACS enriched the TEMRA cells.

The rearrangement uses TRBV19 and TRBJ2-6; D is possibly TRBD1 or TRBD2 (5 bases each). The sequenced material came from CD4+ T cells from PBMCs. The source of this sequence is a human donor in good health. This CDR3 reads CASSIGGRGANVLTF. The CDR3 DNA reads TGTGCCAGTAGTATAGGGGGGAGAGGGGCCAACGTCCTGACTTTC.